This T cell receptor (beta chain) was sequenced in a study of blood T cell repertoires in COVID-19. Study overall: Nucleic acid was either cDNA or gDNA, and it came from T cells, B-cell-depleted T cells, or PBMCs.

Using immunoSEQ multiplex PCR, the repertoire was profiled, and TCRdb retains in-frame clones only, with some absent. The data show fewer than 45,000 clones, over 70% seen once. Per germline, CDR1 MDHEN and CDR2 SYDVKM. After removal of 7 bases from V and 5 bases from J, the junction contained 5 bases not matched to a gene. There are 14 residues in the CDR3. The receptor's source is a woman between 40 and 50 years old with acute or convalescent COVID-19. The sequencing input was peripheral blood. V is TRBV28 and J is TRBJ1-2; TRBD1 matches 12 bases. CDR3 DNA: TGTGCCAGCAAACGGGACAGGGGGCTGTATGGCTACACCTTC. Its translation is CASKRDRGLYGYTF.